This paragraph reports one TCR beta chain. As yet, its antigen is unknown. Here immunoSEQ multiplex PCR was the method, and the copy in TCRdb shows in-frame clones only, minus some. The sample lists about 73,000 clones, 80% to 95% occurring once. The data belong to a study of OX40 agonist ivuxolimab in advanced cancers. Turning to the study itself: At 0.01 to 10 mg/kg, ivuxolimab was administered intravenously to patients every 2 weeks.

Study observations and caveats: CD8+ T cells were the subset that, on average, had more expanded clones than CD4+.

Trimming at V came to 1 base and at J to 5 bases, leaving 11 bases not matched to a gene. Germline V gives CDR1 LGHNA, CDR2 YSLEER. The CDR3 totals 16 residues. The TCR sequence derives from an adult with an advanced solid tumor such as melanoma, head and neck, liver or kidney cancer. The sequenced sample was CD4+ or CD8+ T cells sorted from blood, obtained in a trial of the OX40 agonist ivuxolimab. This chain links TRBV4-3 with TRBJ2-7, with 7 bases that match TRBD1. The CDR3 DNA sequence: TGCGCCAGCAGCCAAGGCCCAGACAGGGAAAGGAACGAGCAGTACTTC. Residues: CASSQGPDRERNEQYF.